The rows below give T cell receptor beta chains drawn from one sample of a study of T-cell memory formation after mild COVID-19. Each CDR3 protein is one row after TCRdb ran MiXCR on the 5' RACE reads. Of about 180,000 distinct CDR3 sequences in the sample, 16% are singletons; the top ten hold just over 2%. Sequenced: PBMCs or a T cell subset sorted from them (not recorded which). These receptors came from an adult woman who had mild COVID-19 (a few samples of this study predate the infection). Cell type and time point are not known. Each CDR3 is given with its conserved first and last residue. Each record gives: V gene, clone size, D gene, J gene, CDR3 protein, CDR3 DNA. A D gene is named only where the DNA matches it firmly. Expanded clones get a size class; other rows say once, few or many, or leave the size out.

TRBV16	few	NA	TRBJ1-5	CASSQSNRKDQPQHF	TGTGCCAGCAGCCAGTCAAACAGAAAAGATCAGCCCCAGCATTTT
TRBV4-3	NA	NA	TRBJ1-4	CASSQGNGKLFF	TGCGCCAGCAGCCAAGGCAATGGAAAACTGTTTTTT
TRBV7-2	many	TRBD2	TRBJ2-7	CASSLQRGDTYEQYF	TGTGCCAGCAGCTTGCAGCGGGGGGACACCTACGAGCAGTACTTC
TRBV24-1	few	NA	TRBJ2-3	CATSERDTQYF	TGTGCCACCAGTGAGAGGGATACGCAGTATTTT
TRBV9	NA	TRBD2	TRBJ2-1	CASSVGLSSGRSDEQFF	TGTGCCAGCAGCGTAGGACTTAGCAGCGGGAGAAGCGATGAGCAGTTCTTC
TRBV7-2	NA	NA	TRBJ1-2	CASSLPGSWAYTF	TGTGCCAGCAGCTTACCAGGGAGCTGGGCCTACACCTTC
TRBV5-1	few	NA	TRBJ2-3	CASSSRGRADTQYF	TGCGCCAGCAGCTCGCGGGGGCGGGCAGATACGCAGTATTTT
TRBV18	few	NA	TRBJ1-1	CASSPPSRRANTEAFF	TGTGCCAGCTCACCACCATCTCGCAGGGCCAACACTGAAGCTTTCTTT
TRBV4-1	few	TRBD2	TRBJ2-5	CASSSSPGTIQETQYF	TGCGCCAGCAGTTCCTCGCCGGGGACTATACAAGAGACCCAGTACTTC
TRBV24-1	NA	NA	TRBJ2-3	CATSDWDTPRTDTQYF	TGTGCCACCAGTGACTGGGACACCCCTCGGACAGATACGCAGTATTTT
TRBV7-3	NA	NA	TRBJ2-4	CASSLELAGNIQYF	TGTGCCAGCAGCTTAGAACTAGCTGGAAACATTCAGTACTTC
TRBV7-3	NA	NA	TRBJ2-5	CASSVTSFGTQYF	TGTGCCAGCAGCGTTACTAGCTTCGGGACCCAGTACTTC
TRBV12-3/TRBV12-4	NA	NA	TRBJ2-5	CASSRNPLLETQYF	TGTGCCAGCAGCCGTAATCCCTTACTAGAGACCCAGTACTTC
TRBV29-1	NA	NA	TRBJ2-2	CSVFTGNTGELFF	TGCAGCGTATTCACCGGGAACACCGGGGAGCTGTTTTTT
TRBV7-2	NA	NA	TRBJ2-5	CASSLLGGVRETQYF	TGTGCCAGCAGCTTATTAGGGGGGGTTCGGGAGACCCAGTACTTC
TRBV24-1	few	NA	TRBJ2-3	CATSAQGGWDTQYF	TGTGCCACCAGTGCCCAGGGGGGCTGGGATACGCAGTATTTT
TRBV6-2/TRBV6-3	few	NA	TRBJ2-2	CAVKGENTGELFF	TGTGCCGTAAAGGGGGAAAACACCGGGGAGCTGTTTTTT
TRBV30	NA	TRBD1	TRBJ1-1	CAWSTYRGYTEAFF	TGTGCCTGGAGTACCTACAGGGGTTACACTGAAGCTTTCTTT
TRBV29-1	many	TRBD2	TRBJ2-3	CSVRGGNTQYF	TGCAGCGTCCGCGGGGGAAATACGCAGTATTTT
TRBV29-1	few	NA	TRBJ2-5	CSVYRASETQYF	TGCAGCGTCTACAGGGCTTCGGAGACCCAGTACTTC
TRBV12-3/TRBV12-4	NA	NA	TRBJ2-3	CASARSPDTQYF	TGTGCCAGCGCGAGGAGCCCAGATACGCAGTATTTT
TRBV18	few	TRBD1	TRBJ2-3	CASSAGTVRTDTQYF	TGTGCCAGCTCTGCCGGGACAGTCCGCACAGATACGCAGTATTTT
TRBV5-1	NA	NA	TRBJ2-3	CASSVARGSDGTDTQYF	TGCGCCAGCAGCGTAGCGCGGGGTAGCGATGGCACAGATACGCAGTATTTT
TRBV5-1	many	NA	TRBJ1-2	CASSLVAGTSLYTF	TGCGCCAGCAGCTTGGTGGCTGGAACCTCTCTCTACACCTTC
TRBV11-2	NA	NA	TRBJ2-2	CASSSLEGGVTGELFF	TGTGCCAGCAGCAGCCTCGAAGGGGGTGTTACCGGGGAGCTGTTTTTT
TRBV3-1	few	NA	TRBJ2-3	CASSRGMVDGRTDTQYF	TGTGCCAGCAGCCGGGGGATGGTCGATGGTCGAACAGATACGCAGTATTTT
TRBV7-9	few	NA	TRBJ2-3	CASSSRRAGATDTQYF	TGTGCCAGCAGCTCCCGCAGGGCAGGGGCCACAGATACGCAGTATTTT
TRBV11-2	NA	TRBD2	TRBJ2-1	CASRSLAGSYNEQFF	TGTGCCAGCAGGTCTCTAGCGGGGTCCTACAATGAGCAGTTCTTC
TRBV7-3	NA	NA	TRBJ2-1	CASSLMEAREQFF	TGTGCCAGCAGCTTAATGGAGGCTCGTGAGCAGTTCTTC
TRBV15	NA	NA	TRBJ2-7	CATSRDGGSYEQYF	TGTGCCACCAGCAGAGACGGGGGATCCTACGAGCAGTACTTC
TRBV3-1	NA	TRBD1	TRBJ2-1	CASSHLSRTGVINEQFF	TGTGCCAGCAGCCACCTTTCAAGGACAGGGGTGATAAATGAGCAGTTCTTC
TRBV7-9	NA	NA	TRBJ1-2	CASSRPGNYGYTF	TGTGCCAGCAGCCGGCCGGGTAACTATGGCTACACCTTC
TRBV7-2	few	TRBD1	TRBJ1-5	CASSPTGQEGQPQHF	TGTGCCAGCAGCCCGACCGGACAGGAGGGTCAGCCCCAGCATTTT
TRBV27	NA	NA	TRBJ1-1	CASSLSSTQTTQAFF	TGTGCCAGCAGTTTATCTTCTACTCAGACGACACAAGCTTTCTTT
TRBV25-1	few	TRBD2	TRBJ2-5	CASSRGGETQYF	TGTGCCAGCAGCCGGGGGGGAGAGACCCAGTACTTC
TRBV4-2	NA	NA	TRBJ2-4	CASSQDSGYGNIQYF	TGTGCCAGCAGCCAAGATTCAGGATATGGAAACATTCAGTACTTC
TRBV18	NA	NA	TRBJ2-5	CASSPSRRGIKKETQYF	TGTGCCAGCTCACCATCGAGGCGGGGTATCAAAAAAGAGACCCAGTACTTC
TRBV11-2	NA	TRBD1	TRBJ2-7	CASSPGTGIGYEQYF	TGTGCCAGCAGCCCCGGGACAGGGATCGGCTACGAGCAGTACTTC
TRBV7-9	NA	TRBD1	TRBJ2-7	CASSSWGQESSYEQYF	TGTGCCAGCAGCTCCTGGGGACAGGAAAGCTCCTACGAGCAGTACTTC
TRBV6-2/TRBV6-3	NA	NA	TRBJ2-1	CASSSTSTPYNEQFF	TGTGCCAGCAGTTCAACTAGCACCCCCTACAATGAGCAGTTCTTC